The source of this T cell receptor beta chain is a study of cytomegalovirus exposure and HLA in healthy donors. Study overall: Early on, a data release was issued that held approximately 92 million unique TCRs from HLA-typed donors. Whole-study findings and limits: The study designated 150 to 200 TCR beta chains cytomegalovirus-associated. Across HLA loci, a later analysis found differing TCR association rates, with DRB1 most and HLA-C fewest.

The primer mix had 60 Vbeta and 13 Jbeta primers. Data came from immunoSEQ multiplex PCR; TCRdb stores just in-frame clones and leaves some out. The profile shows more than 75,000 clones, around 80% of them singletons. This clone was seen a single time. Its antigen is undetermined. CDR3 length: 12 residues. Germline lookup yields CDR1 PRHDT and CDR2 FYEKMQ (reference sequence). The V end lost 5 bases, the J end lost 3 bases, and 6 bases lay between the germline ends. Sequenced sample: PBMCs. The sequence came from a man between 25 and 39 years old in good health and CMV-seronegative. The V and J genes are TRBV13 and TRBJ2-3; no definite D call. The CDR3 here is CASSPVTDTQYF. The CDR3, as DNA: TGTGCCAGCAGCCCGGTAACAGATACGCAGTATTTT.